This entry lists 7 T cell receptor beta chains sequenced from one sample in a study of control samples from healthy donors and cancer patients. The assay was immunoSEQ multiplex PCR, and TCRdb's table has in-frame clones only and misses some. There are 65,000 to 80,000 clones in the sample; around 90% occur only once, and roughly 8.9% lies in the top ten. Source material: PBMCs. The receptors shown here come from a woman between 50 and 59 years old with colorectal cancer.

This clone was counted a few times. This rearrangement joins TRBV10-3 to TRBJ1-1; tentative D call: TRBD1 (5 bases). Trimming shortened V by 2 bases and J by 5 bases, and 9 bases separated the two germline ends. Germline V lookup: CDR1 ENHRY, CDR2 SYGVKD. This CDR3 contains 13 residues. CDR3 region: CAISEPGTTEAFF. CDR3 in DNA: TGTGCCATCAGTGAGCCAGGGACGACTGAAGCTTTCTTT.

The genes are TRBV2 and TRBJ1-1; a weak D match, TRBD1 (6 bases). Germline V gene lookup returns CDR1 SNHLY and CDR2 FYNNEI. Trimming took 7 bases from V and 4 from J, leaving 13 bases between them. The CDR3 consists of 13 residues. CDR3 loop: CASKGVGATEAFF. For the CDR3, the DNA is TGTGCCAGCAAGGGGGTAGGGGCCACTGAAGCTTTCTTT.

This chain joins TRBV18 and TRBJ2-1; a possible D gene is TRBD1 (6 bases). Trimming took 3 bases from V and 10 from J, leaving 16 bases between them. The CDR3 is 14 amino acids. The V gene's germline CDR1 is KGHSH and CDR2 LQKENI. For the CDR3, the DNA is TGTGCCAGCTCACCCCTCCAGACGACAGGCGAGCAGTTCTTC. Translating gives CASSPLQTTGEQFF.

V usage is TRBV28 and J usage is TRBJ1-2; 7 nucleotides line up with TRBD1. CDR3 length equals 12 residues. The V gene's germline CDR1 is MDHEN and CDR2 SYDVKM. The V gene end was trimmed by 8 bases and the J gene end by 4 bases; junction bases not matched to a gene: 4. The CDR3: CASQGQSYGYTF. CDR3 DNA sequence: TGTGCCAGCCAGGGACAGTCCTATGGCTACACCTTC.

J is TRBJ1-5 and V is TRBV2, with D maybe TRBD1 (6 bases). CDR1 and CDR2 (germline): SNHLY, FYNNEI. V shed 2 bases and J shed 6 bases, with 20 bases lying between them. The CDR3 spans 17 residues. The CDR3 is CASSERGVRAGSQPQHF. CDR3 DNA sequence: TGTGCCAGCAGTGAAAGGGGGGTCAGGGCGGGTAGTCAGCCCCAGCATTTT.

V is TRBV12-3 or TRBV12-4 and J is TRBJ2-3, with D unresolved. This CDR3 has 13 residues. Trimming shortened V by 3 bases and J by 2 bases, and 6 bases separated the two germline ends. CDR3 protein: CASSFDPTDTQYF. CDR3 nucleotides: TGTGCCAGCAGTTTCGATCCCACAGATACGCAGTATTTT.

V usage is TRBV12-3 or TRBV12-4 and J usage is TRBJ2-7; D ambiguous. The CDR3 length is 12 residues. V was trimmed by 5 bases and J by 6 bases, leaving 11 bases between them. For the CDR3, the DNA is TGTGCCAGCAGTCGCGGTGTAGGCGAGCAGTACGTC. Residues: CASSRGVGEQYV.